In its sample, the clone carrying this TCR beta chain was seen a few times. The data derive from a study of blood T cells in healthy people across ages. The use of a sample-barcoded 5' primer and a J-beta primer mix characterized a second PCR of roughly 7 to 12 cycles. TCRdb fed the 5' RACE reads into MiXCR, producing one record per CDR3 protein. Found here are about 1 million distinct CDR3 sequences, 40% to 45% of them singletons; the top ten hold 18%. The CDR3 is 16 amino acids. Trimming pared 0 bases from V and 5 bases from J, leaving 15 bases between. Germline values: CDR1 SGHRS, CDR2 YFSETQ. The sequenced sample consisted of blood. This TCR came from a woman in her fifties or sixties in good health. The chain joins TRBV5-1 to TRBJ2-1, with a tentative D call TRBD2 (6 bases). CDR3 in amino acids: CASSLAGIAVNNEQFF. CDR3 sequence (DNA): TGCGCCAGCAGCTTGGCCGGGATAGCGGTTAACAATGAGCAGTTCTTC.